This T cell receptor (beta chain) comes out of a study of Graves' ophthalmopathy and Graves' hyperthyroidism. RNA transcripts yielded amplified TCR beta CDR3 regions. RT-PCR with HTBI primers came first, then second-round multiplex PCR. TCRdb processed the multiplex PCR reads anew with MiXCR; each CDR3 protein has one entry. The sample has 200,000 to 250,000 distinct CDR3 sequences, about 47% seen once. Ophthalmopathy in the donors was of moderate-to-severe activity, with CAS ≥3, NOSPECS ≥4 and duration under 3 months. It was on clinical symptoms, serum thyroxine, TRAb, thyroid ultrasound and orbital computed tomography that diagnosis relied. Germline CDR1 SEHNR, CDR2 FQNEAQ (reference sequence). The CDR3 is 15 amino acids. The J segment lost 3 bases and the V segment lost 5 bases, leaving 5 bases of the junction unmatched.

Sequenced: peripheral blood. This sequence joins TRBV7-9 and TRBJ1-4, with 8 bases matching TRBD1. The TCR comes from an adult man with Graves' ophthalmopathy. The CDR3 reads CASSPGQGPNEKLFF. The DNA for the CDR3 is TGTGCCAGCAGCCCAGGACAGGGACCTAATGAAAAACTGTTTTTT.